This T cell receptor beta chain was identified during a study of control samples from healthy donors and cancer patients. CDR3 length: 15 amino acids. Trimming left V 5 bases short and J 7 bases short, with 19 bases between. Germline V lookup: CDR1 SGHKS, CDR2 YYEKEE (reference sequence). Profiling relied on immunoSEQ multiplex PCR, and the TCRdb table lists in-frame clones only, not all of them. Among some 71,000 clones listed, approximately 90% were seen once. This sequence originates from a woman aged 50 to 60 with colorectal cancer. The specimen sequenced was PBMCs. The J gene is TRBJ1-5, the V gene TRBV5-5, with D hard to call. The CDR3 DNA is TGTGCCAGCAGACCAGGCCCCAACCAAGTCCAGCCCCAGCATTTT. Protein: CASRPGPNQVQPQHF.